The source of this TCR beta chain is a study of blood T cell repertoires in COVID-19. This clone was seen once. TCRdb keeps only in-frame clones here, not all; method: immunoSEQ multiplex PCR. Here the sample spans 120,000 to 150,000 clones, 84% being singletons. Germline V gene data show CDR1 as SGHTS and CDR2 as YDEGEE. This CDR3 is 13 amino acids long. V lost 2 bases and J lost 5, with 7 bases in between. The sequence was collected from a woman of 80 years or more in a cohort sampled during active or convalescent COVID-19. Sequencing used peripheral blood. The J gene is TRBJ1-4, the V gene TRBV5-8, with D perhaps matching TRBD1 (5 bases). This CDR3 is CASSFRQNEKLFF. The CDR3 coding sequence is TGTGCCAGCAGCTTTAGACAGAATGAAAAACTGTTTTTT.